This T cell receptor beta chain was obtained from a study of blood T cell repertoires in COVID-19. The overall study: The study drew acute and convalescent COVID-19 samples from the United States, Italy and Spain. In each case, the material was cDNA or gDNA derived from T cells, B-cell-depleted T cells, or PBMCs.

Germline V gene sequence: CDR1 SGHTA, CDR2 FQGTGA. The ends lost 3 bases at V and 5 bases at J; junction bases unmatched: 3. The CDR3 totals 13 residues. Original processing methods: Estimates of nucleated cell counts were drawn from the amplification of reference gene primers. Generated by immunoSEQ multiplex PCR, the TCRdb table keeps only in-frame clones and is missing some. That table gives V, J and clone size, and the DNA gave D and trimming. This sample has over 75,000 clones, with less than 85% found just once. The J gene is TRBJ2-7, the V gene TRBV7-3; 8 bases are a match to TRBD2. Input material: peripheral blood. This TCR was sampled from a man over 45 who had recovered from COVID-19. The CDR3 coding sequence is TGTGCCAGCAGCTTCGGGGGGGCCAACGAGCAGTACTTC. Protein sequence: CASSFGGANEQYF.